Listed below are T cell receptor beta chains from one sample, sequenced in a study of cytomegalovirus exposure and HLA in healthy donors. The data were produced by immunoSEQ multiplex PCR, yet TCRdb's version contains in-frame clones alone and is incomplete. The sample yields more than 95,000 clones, approximately 94% seen once. Source material: PBMCs. These receptor sequences come from a woman under 30 in good health and CMV-seronegative. The CDR3 runs from the conserved cysteine through the conserved F or W. Fields, in order: clone size, J gene, V gene, D gene, CDR3 DNA, CDR3 protein. D genes are given only for firm matches. A clone size is listed for some rows: how often the clone was seen (once, few, many), or a class if it is expanded.

clone size: once; J gene: TRBJ2-5; V gene: TRBV5-5; D gene: TRBD1; CDR3 DNA: TGTGCCAGCAGGCGTACAGGGGGGCTTGAGACCCAGTACTTC; CDR3 protein: CASRRTGGLETQYF
clone size: -; J gene: TRBJ2-1; V gene: TRBV6-6; D gene: -; CDR3 DNA: TGTGCCAGCAGTCTAGGGACTGACGAGCAGTTCTTC; CDR3 protein: CASSLGTDEQFF
clone size: -; J gene: TRBJ1-2; V gene: TRBV6-1; D gene: -; CDR3 DNA: TGTGCCACAAGCAGGGCGGAAGCCTATGGCTACACCTTC; CDR3 protein: CATSRAEAYGYTF
clone size: -; J gene: TRBJ2-3; V gene: TRBV28; D gene: TRBD1; CDR3 DNA: TGTGCCAGCAGCGCGGGGCAGGGGGCCACAGATACGCAGTATTTT; CDR3 protein: CASSAGQGATDTQYF
clone size: -; J gene: TRBJ2-7; V gene: TRBV6-1; D gene: -; CDR3 DNA: TGTGCCAGCAGTATACAGGTTAATCCCTACGAGCAGTACTTC; CDR3 protein: CASSIQVNPYEQYF
clone size: once; J gene: TRBJ2-7; V gene: TRBV27; D gene: TRBD2; CDR3 DNA: TGTGCCAGCAGCCCCCGGGGGCAGGCGGGGGGCGAGCAGTACTTC; CDR3 protein: CASSPRGQAGGEQYF
clone size: -; J gene: TRBJ2-1; V gene: TRBV4-2; D gene: -; CDR3 DNA: TGTGCCAGCAGCGAATATAGGGGTGAGCAGTTCTTC; CDR3 protein: CASSEYRGEQFF
clone size: -; J gene: TRBJ1-5; V gene: TRBV19; D gene: -; CDR3 DNA: TGTGCCAGTAGTATTCAGGGTTGGGAACAGCCCCAGCATTTT; CDR3 protein: CASSIQGWEQPQHF
clone size: -; J gene: TRBJ1-5; V gene: TRBV19; D gene: TRBD1; CDR3 DNA: TGTGCCAGTAGTATAGCTGGGACAGGGAATAGCAATCAGCCCCAGCATTTT; CDR3 protein: CASSIAGTGNSNQPQHF
clone size: -; J gene: TRBJ2-1; V gene: TRBV9; D gene: -; CDR3 DNA: TGTGCCAGCAGCGCCGGTAGCGGAAACTCCTACAATGAGCAGTTCTTC; CDR3 protein: CASSAGSGNSYNEQFF
clone size: once; J gene: TRBJ2-3; V gene: TRBV19; D gene: TRBD2; CDR3 DNA: TGTGCCAGTAGTATCACTAGCGGGAGGGCCGGTTGGACAGATACGCAGTATTTT; CDR3 protein: CASSITSGRAGWTDTQYF
clone size: -; J gene: TRBJ2-7; V gene: TRBV21-1; D gene: -; CDR3 DNA: TGTGCCAGCCGCCTCCCGGACAGCTCCTACGAGCAGTACTTC; CDR3 protein: CASRLPDSSYEQYF
clone size: -; J gene: TRBJ1-1; V gene: TRBV2; D gene: -; CDR3 DNA: TGTGCCAGCAGTGATAGTTCAGGGCTGAGGATAGCTTTCTTT; CDR3 protein: CASSDSSGLRIAFF
clone size: -; J gene: TRBJ2-3; V gene: TRBV9; D gene: -; CDR3 DNA: TGTGCCAGCAGCATGGGACTTAGCACAGATACGCAGTATTTT; CDR3 protein: CASSMGLSTDTQYF
clone size: -; J gene: TRBJ1-2; V gene: TRBV6-5; D gene: -; CDR3 DNA: TGTGCCAGCAGAACTAGGACAGATGCGGACTATGGCTACACCTTC; CDR3 protein: CASRTRTDADYGYTF
clone size: once; J gene: TRBJ2-2; V gene: TRBV4-2; D gene: TRBD2; CDR3 DNA: TGTGCCAGCAGCCTATCGGGGGGGCGAGTCCTTCCCGGGGAGCTGTTTTTT; CDR3 protein: CASSLSGGRVLPGELFF
clone size: -; J gene: TRBJ2-1; V gene: TRBV2; D gene: -; CDR3 DNA: TGTGCCAGCAGTGAATATATGTACAATGAGCAGTTCTTC; CDR3 protein: CASSEYMYNEQFF
clone size: -; J gene: TRBJ1-4; V gene: TRBV6-1; D gene: -; CDR3 DNA: TGTGCCAGCAGCTTATCCAGGGGCGCGGGTGAAAAACTGTTTTTT; CDR3 protein: CASSLSRGAGEKLFF
clone size: -; J gene: TRBJ1-2; V gene: TRBV2; D gene: -; CDR3 DNA: TGTGCCACTGGAGACAGAGGCTACACCTTC; CDR3 protein: CATGDRGYTF
clone size: -; J gene: TRBJ2-2; V gene: TRBV5-5; D gene: TRBD1; CDR3 DNA: TGTGCCAGCAGCAAGCCAGTAACAGGGGGCGTCGTTGCCGGGGAGCTGTTTTTT; CDR3 protein: CASSKPVTGGVVAGELFF
clone size: -; J gene: TRBJ2-7; V gene: TRBV7-2; D gene: TRBD1; CDR3 DNA: TGTGCCAGCAGCTTTTGGACAGGGGGCCACGAGCAGTACTTC; CDR3 protein: CASSFWTGGHEQYF
clone size: -; J gene: TRBJ2-2; V gene: TRBV12-5; D gene: -; CDR3 DNA: TGTGCTAGTAACGCGGCTAACACCGGGGAGCTGTTTTTT; CDR3 protein: CASNAANTGELFF
clone size: -; J gene: TRBJ1-4; V gene: TRBV7-8; D gene: TRBD1; CDR3 DNA: TGTGCCAGCAGCTTAGCCCTCAGGGGGCCCCGGGAAAAACTGTTTTTT; CDR3 protein: CASSLALRGPREKLFF
clone size: -; J gene: TRBJ1-4; V gene: TRBV5-5; D gene: TRBD1; CDR3 DNA: TGTGCCAGCAGCTTGTTGGGACAGACTAATGAAAAACTGTTTTTT; CDR3 protein: CASSLLGQTNEKLFF
clone size: -; J gene: TRBJ2-6; V gene: TRBV6-6; D gene: TRBD1; CDR3 DNA: TGTGCCAGCAGTCGACAGGGGGCGCCTGGGGCCAACGTCCTGACTTTC; CDR3 protein: CASSRQGAPGANVLTF
clone size: -; J gene: TRBJ2-2; V gene: TRBV18; D gene: -; CDR3 DNA: TGTGCCAGCTCGTACCAGTCCAGGGCGAACACCGGGGAGCTGTTTTTT; CDR3 protein: CASSYQSRANTGELFF
clone size: -; J gene: TRBJ1-5; V gene: TRBV28; D gene: -; CDR3 DNA: TGTGCCAGCGGTATTTTGGGGCCACGGAATAGCAATCAGCCCCAGCATTTT; CDR3 protein: CASGILGPRNSNQPQHF
clone size: once; J gene: TRBJ2-5; V gene: TRBV7-6; D gene: -; CDR3 DNA: TGTGCCAGCAGCTTAGGAGCTCGGGGAGAGACCCAGTACTTC; CDR3 protein: CASSLGARGETQYF
clone size: -; J gene: TRBJ2-1; V gene: TRBV2; D gene: -; CDR3 DNA: TGTGCCAGCAGACCCGCCAGCGGCAATGAGCAGTTCTTC; CDR3 protein: CASRPASGNEQFF
clone size: -; J gene: TRBJ1-1; V gene: TRBV19; D gene: TRBD1; CDR3 DNA: TGTGCCAGGATCTATAACAGGGGCACTGAAGCTTTCTTT; CDR3 protein: CARIYNRGTEAFF
clone size: -; J gene: TRBJ2-2; V gene: TRBV5-4; D gene: TRBD1; CDR3 DNA: TGTGCCAGCAGCCCCGACCGAACTTACAGGGGCACCGGGGAGCTGTTTTTT; CDR3 protein: CASSPDRTYRGTGELFF
clone size: -; J gene: TRBJ2-3; V gene: TRBV5-1; D gene: TRBD2; CDR3 DNA: TGCGCCAGCAGCGTTAGCGGGGGTGTGGCAGATACGCAGTATTTT; CDR3 protein: CASSVSGGVADTQYF
clone size: -; J gene: TRBJ1-3; V gene: TRBV19; D gene: TRBD1; CDR3 DNA: TGTGCCAGCCGAAGGGACAGCTCTGGAAACACCATATATTTT; CDR3 protein: CASRRDSSGNTIYF
clone size: -; J gene: TRBJ2-7; V gene: TRBV13; D gene: -; CDR3 DNA: TGTGCCAGCAGCTCGCTAGCGCGCAACGAGCAGTACTTC; CDR3 protein: CASSSLARNEQYF
clone size: -; J gene: TRBJ2-5; V gene: TRBV7-3; D gene: -; CDR3 DNA: TGTGCCAGCAGCCTAGGGGGAGCGTACGGGGAGACCCAGTACTTC; CDR3 protein: CASSLGGAYGETQYF
clone size: -; J gene: TRBJ1-4; V gene: TRBV7-6; D gene: -; CDR3 DNA: TGTGCCAGCAGAGGGGCACCTAATGAAAAACTGTTTTTT; CDR3 protein: CASRGAPNEKLFF
clone size: -; J gene: TRBJ2-7; V gene: TRBV27; D gene: TRBD2; CDR3 DNA: TGTGCCAGCAGTCGCGATCTGCCCCCGGGAGGGACCTACGAGCAGTACTTC; CDR3 protein: CASSRDLPPGGTYEQYF
clone size: -; J gene: TRBJ2-7; V gene: TRBV29-1; D gene: -; CDR3 DNA: TGCAGCGTCGTGACAGGAGGAAGCTACGAGCAGTACTTC; CDR3 protein: CSVVTGGSYEQYF
clone size: -; J gene: TRBJ1-3; V gene: TRBV9; D gene: -; CDR3 DNA: TGTGCCAGCAGCGGACAGTTTTCCCACTCTGGAAACACCATATATTTT; CDR3 protein: CASSGQFSHSGNTIYF
clone size: -; J gene: TRBJ2-7; V gene: TRBV23-1; D gene: -; CDR3 DNA: TGCGCCCGACCGCTGACAGTTACCTACGAGCAGTACTTC; CDR3 protein: CARPLTVTYEQYF
clone size: -; J gene: TRBJ2-1; V gene: TRBV7-2; D gene: -; CDR3 DNA: TGTGCCAGCAGCCCCAGCTCCTACAATGAGCAGTTCTTC; CDR3 protein: CASSPSSYNEQFF
clone size: -; J gene: TRBJ1-1; V gene: TRBV6-1; D gene: TRBD1; CDR3 DNA: TGTGCCAGCAGTGAACGAGACAGGGTTTTGAACACTGAAGCTTTCTTT; CDR3 protein: CASSERDRVLNTEAFF
clone size: -; J gene: TRBJ2-3; V gene: TRBV9; D gene: TRBD2; CDR3 DNA: TGTGCCAGCAGCGTAGAACCCCCAAGTAGAAGTTTTGGGGGGATTAGCGGGAGGGAAGATACGCAGTATTTT; CDR3 protein: CASSVEPPSRSFGGISGREDTQYF
clone size: -; J gene: TRBJ2-1; V gene: TRBV7-9; D gene: -; CDR3 DNA: TGTGCCAGCAGCCCCAATCGTATAGAGTTCTTC; CDR3 protein: CASSPNRIEFF
clone size: -; J gene: TRBJ1-1; V gene: TRBV29-1; D gene: -; CDR3 DNA: TGCAGCGTTGGGGGGACACGCGAAGCTTTCTTT; CDR3 protein: CSVGGTREAFF
clone size: -; J gene: TRBJ1-4; V gene: TRBV20-1; D gene: -; CDR3 DNA: TGCAGTGCTAGAGGTGCTCTCGGGCTGTTTTTT; CDR3 protein: CSARGALGLFF
clone size: -; J gene: TRBJ2-1; V gene: TRBV5-1; D gene: TRBD2; CDR3 DNA: TGCGCCAGCAGCCCGACTAGCGGATACTACAATGAGCAGTTCTTC; CDR3 protein: CASSPTSGYYNEQFF
clone size: -; J gene: TRBJ2-2; V gene: TRBV5-4; D gene: TRBD1; CDR3 DNA: TGTGCCAGCAGCGTGACAGGGAGAGGCACCGGGGAGCTGTTTTTT; CDR3 protein: CASSVTGRGTGELFF